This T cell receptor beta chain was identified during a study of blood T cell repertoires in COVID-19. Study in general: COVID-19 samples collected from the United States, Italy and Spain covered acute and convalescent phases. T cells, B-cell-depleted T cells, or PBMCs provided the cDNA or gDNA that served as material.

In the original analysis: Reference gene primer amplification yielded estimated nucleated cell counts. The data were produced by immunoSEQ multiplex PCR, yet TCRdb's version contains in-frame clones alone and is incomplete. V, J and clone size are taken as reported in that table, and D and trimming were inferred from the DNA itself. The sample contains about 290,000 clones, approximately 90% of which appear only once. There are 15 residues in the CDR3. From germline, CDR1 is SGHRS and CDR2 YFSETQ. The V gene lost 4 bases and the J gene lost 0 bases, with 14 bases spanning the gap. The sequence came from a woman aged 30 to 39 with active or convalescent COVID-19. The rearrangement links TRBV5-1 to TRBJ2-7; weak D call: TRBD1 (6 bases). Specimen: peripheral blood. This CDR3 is CASSTTGLRSYEQYF. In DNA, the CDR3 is TGCGCCAGCAGCACCACAGGGCTGCGCTCCTACGAGCAGTACTTC.